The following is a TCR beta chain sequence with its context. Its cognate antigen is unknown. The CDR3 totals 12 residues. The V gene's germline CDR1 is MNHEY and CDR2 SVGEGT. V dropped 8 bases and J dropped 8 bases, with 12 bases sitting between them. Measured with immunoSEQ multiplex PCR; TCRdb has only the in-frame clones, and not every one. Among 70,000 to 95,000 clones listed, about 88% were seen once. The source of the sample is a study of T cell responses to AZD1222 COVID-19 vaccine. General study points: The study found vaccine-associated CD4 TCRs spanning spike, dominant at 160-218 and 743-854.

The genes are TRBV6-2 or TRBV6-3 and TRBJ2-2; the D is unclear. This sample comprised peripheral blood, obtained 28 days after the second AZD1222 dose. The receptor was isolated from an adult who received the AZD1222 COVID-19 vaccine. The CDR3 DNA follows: TGTGCCAGCGGCCTGCGTTCTGGGGAGCTGTTTTTT. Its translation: CASGLRSGELFF.